This T cell receptor (beta chain) was captured by sequencing in a study of cytotoxic CD8 clonotypes in ibrutinib-treated CLL. Comments on this clone: Its antigen is not known.

A 1 in 200,000 to 1 in 1 million T cell depth was the sequencing target. Clones were sequenced by immunoSEQ multiplex PCR, and TCRdb holds only the in-frame ones, with some missing. The table includes fewer than 200,000 clones, under 90% detected once. In germline, CDR1 is SGHRS, CDR2 YFSETQ. V was cut by 4 bases and J by 0 bases, with 14 bases left in between. This CDR3 spans 16 amino acids. General study findings and limits: Lymph node repertoires were not studied, and sampling times were unmatched.

Here the sequenced sample was PBMCs, taken after 24 months of ibrutinib treatment. The TCR sequence derives from a human donor with chronic lymphocytic leukemia. The chain is built from TRBV5-1 and TRBJ1-3, with no clear D. The CDR3: CASSSLGIDSGNTIYF. The CDR3 DNA follows: TGCGCCAGCAGCAGTCTGGGGATAGACTCTGGAAACACCATATATTTT. The complete variable domain, with remaining parts taken from reference TRBV5-1 and TRBJ1-3, reads KAGVTQTPRYLIKTRGQQVTLSCSPISGHRSVSWYQQTPGQGLQFLFEYFSETQRNKGNFPGRFSGRQFSNSRSEMNVSTLELGDSALYLCASSSLGIDSGNTIYFGEGSWLTVV.